The present TCR beta chain was sequenced within a study of blood T cell repertoires in COVID-19. At the level of the study: The United States, Italy and Spain supplied acute and convalescent COVID-19 samples. Sample material is recorded as cDNA or gDNA derived from T cells, B-cell-depleted T cells, or PBMCs.

Original processing notes: Nucleated cell counts were estimated from reference gene primer amplification. Assay: immunoSEQ multiplex PCR; the TCRdb copy retains only in-frame clones and omits some. The DNA gave D and trimming, while V, J and clone size come from that table. The repertoire includes more than 100,000 clones, over 75% of them detected once, and over 10% sits in the top ten. Germline assignment: CDR1 MGHRA and CDR2 YSYEKL. Losses at the gene ends were 4 bases for V and 4 bases for J; bases not matched to a gene: 10. The CDR3 sequence is 18 residues long. The source material was peripheral blood. V and J are TRBV4-1 and TRBJ2-2, with 12 bases matching TRBD2. This TCR came from a human donor in a cohort sampled during active or convalescent COVID-19. CDR3 bases: TGCGCCAGCAGCCGCGGACTAGCGGGACTTAGAGGCACCGGGGAGCTGTTTTTT. This encodes CASSRGLAGLRGTGELFF.